A selection of T cell receptor beta chains follows, all from one sample in a study of glioma-infiltrating T cells. TCRdb re-called the multiplex PCR reads through MiXCR, storing one row per CDR3 protein. The repertoire holds around 100,000 distinct CDR3 sequences, with around 28% as singletons. Sequencing input: glioma tissue, nonneoplastic brain tissue, or PBMCs (not recorded which). The receptors originated from a human donor with low-grade glioma or glioblastoma, undergoing nonglioma brain surgery, or in good health (not recorded which). Each CDR3 is given without its conserved first and last residue.

J: TRBJ1-5
length: 12
V: TRBV6-1
CDR3: ASRLDRSNQPQH

J: TRBJ2-3
length: 11
V: TRBV20-1
CDR3: SAVESSADTQY

J: TRBJ2-7
length: 13
V: TRBV7-9
CDR3: ASSLEGTGTHEQY

J: TRBJ1-6
length: 13
V: TRBV25-1
CDR3: ASSGQGGVGSPLH

J: TRBJ1-1
length: 8
V: TRBV29-1
CDR3: SVGGSGAF

J: TRBJ1-1
length: 12
V: TRBV28
CDR3: ASRVDRGWAEAF

J: TRBJ1-1
length: 11
V: TRBV6-1
CDR3: ASTVTGNTEAF

J: TRBJ2-7
length: 9
V: TRBV10-3
CDR3: AISASYEQY

J: TRBJ2-7
length: 12
V: TRBV27
CDR3: ASSFTGQLYEQY

J: TRBJ2-1
length: 14
V: TRBV4-2
CDR3: ASSPTGLAGGTEQF

J: TRBJ2-7
length: 9
V: TRBV7-9
CDR3: ASSLHYEQY

J: TRBJ2-5
length: 12
V: TRBV5-6
CDR3: ASSILQMQETQY

J: TRBJ2-7
length: 12
V: TRBV5-1
CDR3: ASSLQQDTYEQY

J: TRBJ2-3
length: 10
V: TRBV18
CDR3: ASSTMGGVGP

J: TRBJ1-1
length: 13
V: TRBV6-6
CDR3: ASSYSRDQNTEAF

J: TRBJ2-7
length: 14
V: TRBV13
CDR3: ASSPQAGKLFGEQY

J: TRBJ2-5
length: 12
V: TRBV7-2
CDR3: ASGNHRVQETQY

J: TRBJ1-1
length: 11
V: TRBV4-1
CDR3: ASSHQGATEAF

J: TRBJ2-2
length: 12
V: TRBV27
CDR3: ASSFKEDTGELF

J: TRBJ2-2
length: 9
V: TRBV27
CDR3: ASLYGGELF

J: TRBJ1-5
length: 17
V: TRBV6-1
CDR3: ASSEEPGQGSRRNQPQH

J: TRBJ1-4
length: 13
V: TRBV20-1
CDR3: SARVVRATNEKLF

J: TRBJ2-7
length: 14
V: TRBV5-4
CDR3: ASSLASSEGSYEQY

J: TRBJ1-5
length: 12
V: TRBV12-3/TRBV12-4
CDR3: ASSSPPQHQPQH

J: TRBJ2-7
length: 12
V: TRBV7-2
CDR3: ASSLAGGDYEQY

J: TRBJ2-5
length: 13
V: TRBV11-3
CDR3: ASSLGGQGQETQY

J: TRBJ2-5
length: 12
V: TRBV19
CDR3: ASSRDRDQETQY

J: TRBJ2-7
length: 12
V: TRBV2
CDR3: ASSGTTESYERY

J: TRBJ1-1
length: 14
V: TRBV13
CDR3: ASSKGQGASNTEAF

J: TRBJ1-1
length: 13
V: TRBV4-3
CDR3: ASSQTDRENTEAF

J: TRBJ2-3
length: 11
V: TRBV29-1
CDR3: SVGGGASDTQY

J: TRBJ1-2
length: 10
V: TRBV28
CDR3: ASNRRGYGYT

J: TRBJ1-6
length: 14
V: TRBV4-2
CDR3: ASSLGQGARNSPLH

J: TRBJ1-5
length: 14
V: TRBV20-1
CDR3: SARGSDTGFNQPQH

J: TRBJ1-2
length: 10
V: TRBV2
CDR3: ASSLTGYGYA

J: TRBJ1-1
length: 11
V: TRBV27
CDR3: ASSQNRVTEAF

J: TRBJ2-1
length: 8
V: TRBV29-1
CDR3: SAGADEQF

J: TRBJ2-1
length: 12
V: TRBV3-1
CDR3: ATGSSGTHNEQF

J: TRBJ1-1
length: 13
V: TRBV5-1
CDR3: ASRTGQGPNTEAF

J: TRBJ2-1
length: 13
V: TRBV9
CDR3: ASSITIGSYNEQF

J: TRBJ1-5
length: 11
V: TRBV9
CDR3: ASSVAERQPQH

J: TRBJ2-1
length: 13
V: TRBV24-1
CDR3: ATSDGVVKRSEQF

J: TRBJ2-7
length: 9
V: TRBV20-1
CDR3: SARDGSEQY

J: TRBJ2-5
length: 15
V: TRBV7-9
CDR3: AGSLPSAAWQSETQY

J: TRBJ2-5
length: 12
V: TRBV6-1
CDR3: ASSLDGIQETQY

J: TRBJ1-1
length: 12
V: TRBV7-8
CDR3: ASSLKALGTEAF

J: TRBJ2-3
length: 12
V: TRBV7-2
CDR3: ASSQTSGGDTQY

J: TRBJ1-2
length: 13
V: TRBV4-1
CDR3: ASSQGQGSSSGYT

J: TRBJ1-5
length: 13
V: TRBV6-2/TRBV6-3
CDR3: ASSYLLAEVAPQH

J: TRBJ1-4
length: 13
V: TRBV28
CDR3: ATGTGGDSNEKLF

J: TRBJ2-5
length: 14
V: TRBV18
CDR3: ASSPIATGGQETQY

J: TRBJ2-1
length: 14
V: TRBV24-1
CDR3: ATSDHPGSSYNEQF

J: TRBJ1-1
length: 12
V: TRBV7-8
CDR3: ASSLDVRNTEAF